This is a list of T cell receptor beta chains from one sample in a study of vaccination and CD4 T cells after COVID-19. In TCRdb, the PCR reads were re-called with MiXCR into one record per CDR3 protein. The data show some 15,000 distinct CDR3 sequences, roughly 50% seen once. These receptors have no known antigen. Source: CD4+ T cells from blood, cultured in vitro, taken about 7 months after SARS-CoV-2 vaccination. The receptors originated from a human donor who had recovered from COVID-19. The CDR3 runs from the conserved cysteine through the conserved F or W. Expanded clones get a size class; other rows say once, few or many, or leave the size out.

CDR3	V	size	J
CASSPRRTQETQYF	TRBV7-9	.	TRBJ2-5
CASSLFGGGSYNEQFF	TRBV27	.	TRBJ2-1
CASSFGPLPYNEQFF	TRBV7-3	.	TRBJ2-1
CASSLFSNQPQHF	TRBV6-2/TRBV6-3	.	TRBJ1-5
CASTRLDTQYF	TRBV2	.	TRBJ2-3
CASRGPGTGLGGYTF	TRBV28	.	TRBJ1-2
CASSFSPTGTGAKPKLNYGYTF	TRBV7-8	.	TRBJ1-2
CASSLGAAGVSDTQYF	TRBV7-6	.	TRBJ2-3
CASSLERLGTGGLAAF	TRBV7-2	.	TRBJ1-2
CASSYSSGANVLTF	TRBV6-5	.	TRBJ2-6
CASSRLSYEQYF	TRBV7-9	.	TRBJ2-7
CASSPDSSTDTQYF	TRBV7-2	.	TRBJ2-3
CASSYVRTGGNYGYTF	TRBV6-5	.	TRBJ1-2
CASSPWGLDSGVTDTQYF	TRBV7-6	.	TRBJ2-3
CATSRGTGWSYEQYF	TRBV15	.	TRBJ2-7
CASRGDTQYF	TRBV2	.	TRBJ2-3
CASSVNYGYTF	TRBV7-2	.	TRBJ1-2
CASSLLTANYGYTF	TRBV7-8	few	TRBJ1-2
CSVERQGRPRPLGNTIYF	TRBV29-1	.	TRBJ1-3